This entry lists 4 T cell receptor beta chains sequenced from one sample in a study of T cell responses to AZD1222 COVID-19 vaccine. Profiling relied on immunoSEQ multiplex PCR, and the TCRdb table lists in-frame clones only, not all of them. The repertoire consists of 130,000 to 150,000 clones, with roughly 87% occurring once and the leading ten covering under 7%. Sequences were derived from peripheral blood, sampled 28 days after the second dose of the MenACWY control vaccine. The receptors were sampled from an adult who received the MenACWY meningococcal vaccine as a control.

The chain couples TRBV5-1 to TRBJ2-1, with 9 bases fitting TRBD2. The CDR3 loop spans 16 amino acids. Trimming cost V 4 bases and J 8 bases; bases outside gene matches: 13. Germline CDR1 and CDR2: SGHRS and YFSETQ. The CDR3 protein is CASSPLAGAPSDEQFF. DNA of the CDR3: TGCGCCAGCAGCCCCTTAGCGGGAGCCCCCAGCGATGAGCAGTTCTTC.

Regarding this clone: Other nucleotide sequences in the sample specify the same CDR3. Written as DNA, the CDR3 is TGTGCCAGCAGCTTGGGTAGTAGGGACAGATATGGCTACACCTTC. This translates into CASSLGSRDRYGYTF. The chain is built from TRBV7-9 and TRBJ1-2; TRBD1 matches at 7 bases. Germline-derived CDR1 and CDR2 are SEHNR and FQNEAQ (reference sequence). The CDR3 length is 15 residues. Trimming at V came to 3 bases and at J to 5 bases, leaving 9 bases not matched to a gene.

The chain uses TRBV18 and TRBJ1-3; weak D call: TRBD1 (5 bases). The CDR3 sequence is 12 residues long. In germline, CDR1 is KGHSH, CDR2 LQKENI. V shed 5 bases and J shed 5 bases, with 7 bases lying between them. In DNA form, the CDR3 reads TGTGCCAGCTCATCGGGACGAAACACCATATATTTT. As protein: CASSSGRNTIYF.

The CDR3 DNA sequence: TGTGCCAGCAGTCTCCGGGACAGTGCCAATCAGCCCCAGCATTTT. Its translation: CASSLRDSANQPQHF. The chain recombines TRBV6-6 with TRBJ1-5; the match to TRBD1 covers 7 bases. V gave up 5 bases and J gave up 3 bases; unmatched junction bases: 7. This CDR3 comprises 15 residues. Germline V lookup: CDR1 MNHNY, CDR2 SVGAGI (reference sequence).